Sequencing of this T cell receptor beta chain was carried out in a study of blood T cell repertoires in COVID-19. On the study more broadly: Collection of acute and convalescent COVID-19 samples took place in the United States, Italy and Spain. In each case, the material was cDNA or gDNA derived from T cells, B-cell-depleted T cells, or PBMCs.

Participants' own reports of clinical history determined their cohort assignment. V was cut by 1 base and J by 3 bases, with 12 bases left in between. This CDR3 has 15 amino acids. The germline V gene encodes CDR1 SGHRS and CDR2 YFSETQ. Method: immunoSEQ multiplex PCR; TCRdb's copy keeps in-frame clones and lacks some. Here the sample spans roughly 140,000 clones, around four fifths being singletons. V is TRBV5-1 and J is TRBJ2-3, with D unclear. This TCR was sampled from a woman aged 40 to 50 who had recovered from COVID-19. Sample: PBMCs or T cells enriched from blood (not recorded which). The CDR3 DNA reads TGCGCCAGCAGCTTGTTGCCCCCTAGGACAGATACGCAGTATTTT. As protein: CASSLLPPRTDTQYF.